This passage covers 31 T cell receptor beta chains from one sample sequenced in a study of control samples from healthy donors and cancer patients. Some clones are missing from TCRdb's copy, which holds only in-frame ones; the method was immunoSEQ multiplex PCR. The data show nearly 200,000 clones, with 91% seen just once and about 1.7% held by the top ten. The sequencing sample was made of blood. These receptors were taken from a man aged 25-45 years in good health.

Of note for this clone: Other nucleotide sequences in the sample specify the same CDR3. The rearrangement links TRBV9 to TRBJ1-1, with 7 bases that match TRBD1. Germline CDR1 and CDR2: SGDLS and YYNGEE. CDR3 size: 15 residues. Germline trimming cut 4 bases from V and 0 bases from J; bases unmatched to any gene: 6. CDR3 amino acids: CASSLRDRMNTEAFF. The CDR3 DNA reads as TGTGCCAGCAGCCTTAGGGACAGAATGAACACTGAAGCTTTCTTT.

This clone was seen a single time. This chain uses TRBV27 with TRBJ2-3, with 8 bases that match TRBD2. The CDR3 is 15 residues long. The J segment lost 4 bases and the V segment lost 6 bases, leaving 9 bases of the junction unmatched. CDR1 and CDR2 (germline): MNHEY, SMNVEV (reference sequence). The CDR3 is CASRRAGVLPDTQYF. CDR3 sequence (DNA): TGTGCCAGCAGGAGAGCGGGGGTTCTGCCAGATACGCAGTATTTT.

The CDR3 DNA is TGTGCCAGCAGTTACTGGACCGACTATGGCTACACCTTC. Translation gives CASSYWTDYGYTF. This chain uses TRBV6-5 with TRBJ1-2; no reliable D call. V lost 1 base, J lost 3 bases, and 6 bases lay in between. The CDR3 sequence is 13 residues long. The germline CDR1 and CDR2 sequences are MNHEY and SVGAGI.

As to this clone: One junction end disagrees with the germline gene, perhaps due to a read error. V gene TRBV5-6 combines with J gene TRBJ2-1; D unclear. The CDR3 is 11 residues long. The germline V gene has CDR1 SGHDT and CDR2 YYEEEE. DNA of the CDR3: TGTGCCAGCAGCCTGAGGACGTCTCGAGTCTTC. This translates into CASSLRTSRVF.

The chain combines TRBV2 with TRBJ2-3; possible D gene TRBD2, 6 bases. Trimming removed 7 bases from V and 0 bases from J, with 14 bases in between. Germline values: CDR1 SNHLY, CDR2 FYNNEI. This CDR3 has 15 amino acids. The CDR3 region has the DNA TGTGCCAGCATCCTGGGGGGAAGAAGCACAGATACGCAGTATTTT. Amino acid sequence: CASILGGRSTDTQYF.

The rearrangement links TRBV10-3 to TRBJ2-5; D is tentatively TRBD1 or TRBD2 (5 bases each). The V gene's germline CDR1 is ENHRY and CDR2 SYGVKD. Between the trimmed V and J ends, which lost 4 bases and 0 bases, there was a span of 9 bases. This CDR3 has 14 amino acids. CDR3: CAISAGTDQETQYF. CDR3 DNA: TGTGCCATCAGTGCCGGGACGGACCAAGAGACCCAGTACTTC.

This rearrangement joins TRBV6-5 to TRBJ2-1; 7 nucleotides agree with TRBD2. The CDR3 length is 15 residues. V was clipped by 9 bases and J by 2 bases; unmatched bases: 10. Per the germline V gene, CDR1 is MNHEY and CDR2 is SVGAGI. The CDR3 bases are TGTGCCAGTTCCCTCGGGGGAGGGACCTACAATGAGCAGTTCTTC. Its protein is CASSLGGGTYNEQFF.

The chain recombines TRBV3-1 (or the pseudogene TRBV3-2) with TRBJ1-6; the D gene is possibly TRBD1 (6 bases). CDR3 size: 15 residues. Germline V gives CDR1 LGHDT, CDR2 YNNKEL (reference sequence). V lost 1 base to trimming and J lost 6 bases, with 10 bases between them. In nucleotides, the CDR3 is TGTGCCAGCAGCCAAGGAGGACAGATTAATTCACCCCTCCACTTT. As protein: CASSQGGQINSPLHF.

The CDR3 bases are TGTGCCAGCAGCGCCCTCCCGTCGGTGGATACGCAGTATTTT. Residues: CASSALPSVDTQYF. The chain combines TRBV9 with TRBJ2-3; D is undetermined. Per the germline V gene, CDR1 is SGDLS and CDR2 is YYNGEE. The germline V and J ends were trimmed by 3 bases and 6 bases, with 14 bases remaining between them. CDR3 length: 14 residues.

CDR3 nucleotides: TGCGCCAGCAGCTTCCAGACTGCGCCGGGGGCAGATACGCAGTATTTT. It specifies CASSFQTAPGADTQYF. V usage is TRBV5-1 and J usage is TRBJ2-3; D may be TRBD2 (6 bases). Looked up from germline, CDR1 is SGHRS and CDR2 is YFSETQ. This CDR3 is 16 amino acids long. V lost 2 bases, J lost 4 bases, and 17 bases lay in between.

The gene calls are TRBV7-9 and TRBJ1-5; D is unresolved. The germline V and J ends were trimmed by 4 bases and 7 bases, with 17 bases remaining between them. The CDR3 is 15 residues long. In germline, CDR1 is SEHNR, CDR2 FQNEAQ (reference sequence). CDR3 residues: CASSSPLEGSQPQHF. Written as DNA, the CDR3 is TGTGCCAGCAGCTCCCCCTTGGAGGGTTCCCAGCCCCAGCATTTT.

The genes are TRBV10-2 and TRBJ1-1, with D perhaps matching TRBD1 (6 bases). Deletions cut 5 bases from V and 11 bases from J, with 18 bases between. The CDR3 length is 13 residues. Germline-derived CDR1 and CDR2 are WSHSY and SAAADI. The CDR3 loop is CASSTLYVRGAFF. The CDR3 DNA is TGCGCCAGCAGTACACTCTACGTGAGGGGGGCTTTCTTT.

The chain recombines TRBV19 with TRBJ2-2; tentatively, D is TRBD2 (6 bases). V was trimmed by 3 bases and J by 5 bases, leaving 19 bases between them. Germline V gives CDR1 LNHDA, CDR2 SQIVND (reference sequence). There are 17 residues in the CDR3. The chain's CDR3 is CASSMGLWQGRTGELFF. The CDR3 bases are TGTGCCAGTAGTATGGGTTTATGGCAAGGGAGGACCGGGGAGCTGTTTTTT.

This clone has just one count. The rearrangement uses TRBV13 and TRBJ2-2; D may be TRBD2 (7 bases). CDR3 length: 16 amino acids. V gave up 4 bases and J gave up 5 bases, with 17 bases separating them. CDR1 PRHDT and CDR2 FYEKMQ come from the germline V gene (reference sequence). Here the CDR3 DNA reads TGTGCCAGCAGCTCCCAAGTGGGGGGGCAAACCGGGGAGCTGTTTTTT. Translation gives CASSSQVGGQTGELFF.

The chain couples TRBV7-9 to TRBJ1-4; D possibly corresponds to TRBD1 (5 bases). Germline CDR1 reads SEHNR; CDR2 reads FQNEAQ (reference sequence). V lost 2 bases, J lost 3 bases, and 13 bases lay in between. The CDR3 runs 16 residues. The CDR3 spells CASSLRGSTANEKLFF. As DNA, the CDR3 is TGTGCCAGCAGCTTAAGGGGCAGCACGGCTAATGAAAAACTGTTTTTT.

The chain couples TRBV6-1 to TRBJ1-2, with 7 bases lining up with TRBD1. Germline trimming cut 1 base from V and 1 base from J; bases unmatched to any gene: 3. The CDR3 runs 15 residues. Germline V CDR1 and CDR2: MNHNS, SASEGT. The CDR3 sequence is CASSEVRGGNYGYTF. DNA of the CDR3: TGTGCCAGCAGTGAAGTCAGGGGGGGTAACTATGGCTACACCTTC.

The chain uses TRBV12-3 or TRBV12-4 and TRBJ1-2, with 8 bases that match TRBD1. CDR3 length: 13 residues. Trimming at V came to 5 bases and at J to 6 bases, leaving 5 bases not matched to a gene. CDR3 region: CASSETGGNGYTF. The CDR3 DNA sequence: TGTGCCAGCAGTGAAACAGGGGGAAATGGCTACACCTTC.

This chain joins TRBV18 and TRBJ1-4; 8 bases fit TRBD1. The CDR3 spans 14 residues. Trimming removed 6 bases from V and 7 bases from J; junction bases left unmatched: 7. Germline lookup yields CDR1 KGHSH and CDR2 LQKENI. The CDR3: CASSPTGVVEKLFF. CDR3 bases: TGTGCCAGCTCCCCGACAGGGGTGGTTGAAAAACTGTTTTTT.

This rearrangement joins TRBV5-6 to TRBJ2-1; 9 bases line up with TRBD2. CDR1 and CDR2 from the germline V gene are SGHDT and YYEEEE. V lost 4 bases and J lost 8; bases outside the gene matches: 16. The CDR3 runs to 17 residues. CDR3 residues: CASSIRGAGLAGYEQFF. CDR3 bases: TGTGCCAGCAGCATTAGAGGGGCAGGTCTAGCGGGGTATGAGCAGTTCTTC.

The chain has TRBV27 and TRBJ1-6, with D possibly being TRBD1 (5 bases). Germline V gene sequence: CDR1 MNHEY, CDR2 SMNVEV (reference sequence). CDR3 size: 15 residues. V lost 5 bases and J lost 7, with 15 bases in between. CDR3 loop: CASSTDLGLNSPLHF. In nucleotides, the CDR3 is TGTGCCAGCAGTACCGACTTGGGGCTGAATTCACCCCTCCACTTT.

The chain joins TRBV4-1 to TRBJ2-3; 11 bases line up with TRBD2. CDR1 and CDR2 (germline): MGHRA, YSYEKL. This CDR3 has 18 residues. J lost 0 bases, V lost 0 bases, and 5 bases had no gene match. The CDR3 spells CASSQDRGLAASTDTQYF. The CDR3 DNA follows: TGCGCCAGCAGCCAAGACCGGGGACTAGCGGCTAGCACAGATACGCAGTATTTT.

CDR3 sequence: CASSSLGTERIYGYTF. Written as DNA, the CDR3 is TGTGCCAGCAGTTCTCTAGGGACAGAAAGGATCTATGGCTACACCTTC. The chain links TRBV28 to TRBJ1-2, with 7 bases that match TRBD1. This CDR3 is 16 amino acids long. Germline V gene lookup returns CDR1 MDHEN and CDR2 SYDVKM. J gave up 4 bases and V 4 bases, and 12 bases lay outside the gene matches.

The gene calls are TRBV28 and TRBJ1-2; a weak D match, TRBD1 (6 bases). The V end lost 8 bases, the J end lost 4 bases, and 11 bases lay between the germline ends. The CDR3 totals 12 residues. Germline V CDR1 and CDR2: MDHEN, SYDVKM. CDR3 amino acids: CASVQDSYGYTF. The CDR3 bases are TGTGCCAGCGTTCAGGACAGCTATGGCTACACCTTC.

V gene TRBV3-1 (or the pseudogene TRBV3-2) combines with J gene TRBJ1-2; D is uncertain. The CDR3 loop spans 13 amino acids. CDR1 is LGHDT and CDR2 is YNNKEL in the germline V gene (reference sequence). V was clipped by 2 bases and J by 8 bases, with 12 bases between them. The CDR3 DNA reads TGTGCCAGCAGCCAACAGGTTACCCGCGGCTACACCTTC. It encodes CASSQQVTRGYTF.

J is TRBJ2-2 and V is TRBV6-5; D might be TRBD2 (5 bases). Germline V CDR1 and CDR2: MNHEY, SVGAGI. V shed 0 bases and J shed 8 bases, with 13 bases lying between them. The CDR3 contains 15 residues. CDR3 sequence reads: CASSYSLGNGGELFF. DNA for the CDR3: TGTGCCAGCAGTTACTCACTCGGGAACGGGGGGGAGCTGTTTTTT.

The CDR3 bases are TGTGCCAGCAGCCCAGACAGTTACTCTGGAAACACCATATATTTT. Translating gives CASSPDSYSGNTIYF. The chain is built from TRBV7-6 and TRBJ1-3, with D possibly matching TRBD1 (5 bases). This CDR3 has 15 residues. Germline assignment: CDR1 SGHVS and CDR2 FNYEAQ. V was clipped by 5 bases and J by 0 bases, with 11 bases between them. Full variable domain (missing parts from reference TRBV7-6 and TRBJ1-3): GAGVSQSPRYKVTKRGQDVALRCDPISGHVSLYWYRQALGQGPEFLTYFNYEAQQDKSGLPNDRFSAERPEGSISTLTIQRTEQRDSAMYRCASSPDSYSGNTIYFGEGSWLTVV.

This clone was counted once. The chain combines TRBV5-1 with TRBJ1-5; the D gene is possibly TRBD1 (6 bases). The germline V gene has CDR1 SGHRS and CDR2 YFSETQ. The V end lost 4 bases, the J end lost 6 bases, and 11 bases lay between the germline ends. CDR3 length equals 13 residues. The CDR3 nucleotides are TGCGCCAGCAGCCCACAGGGAGGTCAGCCCCAGCATTTT. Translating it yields CASSPQGGQPQHF.

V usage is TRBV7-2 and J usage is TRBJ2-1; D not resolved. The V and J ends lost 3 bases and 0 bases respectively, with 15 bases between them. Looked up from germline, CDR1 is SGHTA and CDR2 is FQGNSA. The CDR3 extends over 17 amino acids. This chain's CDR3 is CASSFRQSVSSYNEQFF. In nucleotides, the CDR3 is TGTGCCAGCAGCTTTAGGCAGAGTGTGAGCTCCTACAATGAGCAGTTCTTC.

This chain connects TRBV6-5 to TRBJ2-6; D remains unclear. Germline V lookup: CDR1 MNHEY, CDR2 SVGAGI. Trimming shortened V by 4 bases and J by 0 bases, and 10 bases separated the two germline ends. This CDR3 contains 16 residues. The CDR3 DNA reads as TGTGCCAGCAGTTTCGAGACTTTCTCTGGGGCCAACGTCCTGACTTTC. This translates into CASSFETFSGANVLTF.

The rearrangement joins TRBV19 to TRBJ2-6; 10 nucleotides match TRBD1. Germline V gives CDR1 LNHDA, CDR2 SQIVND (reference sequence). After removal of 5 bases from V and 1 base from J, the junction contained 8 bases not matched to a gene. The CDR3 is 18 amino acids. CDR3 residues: CASSPGTGVGSGANVLTF. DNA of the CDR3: TGTGCCAGTAGTCCCGGGACAGGGGTTGGGTCTGGGGCCAACGTCCTGACTTTC.

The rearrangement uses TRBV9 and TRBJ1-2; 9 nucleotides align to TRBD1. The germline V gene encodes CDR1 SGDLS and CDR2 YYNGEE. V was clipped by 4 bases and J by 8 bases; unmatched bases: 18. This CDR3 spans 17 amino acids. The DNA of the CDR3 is TGTGCCAGCAGCCCCCGACCGGGACAGGGACGTTTGTACGGCTACACCTTC. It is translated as CASSPRPGQGRLYGYTF.